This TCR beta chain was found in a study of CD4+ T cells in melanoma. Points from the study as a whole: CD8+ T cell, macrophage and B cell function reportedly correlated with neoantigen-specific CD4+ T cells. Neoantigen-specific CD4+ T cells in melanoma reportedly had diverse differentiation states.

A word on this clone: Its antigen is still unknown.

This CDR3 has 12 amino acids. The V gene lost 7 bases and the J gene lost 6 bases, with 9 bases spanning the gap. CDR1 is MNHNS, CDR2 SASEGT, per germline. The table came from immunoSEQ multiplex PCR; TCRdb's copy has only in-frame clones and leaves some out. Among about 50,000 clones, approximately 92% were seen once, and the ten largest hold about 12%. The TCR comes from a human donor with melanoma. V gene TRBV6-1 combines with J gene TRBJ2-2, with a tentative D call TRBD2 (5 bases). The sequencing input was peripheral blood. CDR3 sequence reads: CASTPGAGELFF. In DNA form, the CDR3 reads TGTGCCAGCACCCCCGGGGCCGGGGAGCTGTTTTTT.